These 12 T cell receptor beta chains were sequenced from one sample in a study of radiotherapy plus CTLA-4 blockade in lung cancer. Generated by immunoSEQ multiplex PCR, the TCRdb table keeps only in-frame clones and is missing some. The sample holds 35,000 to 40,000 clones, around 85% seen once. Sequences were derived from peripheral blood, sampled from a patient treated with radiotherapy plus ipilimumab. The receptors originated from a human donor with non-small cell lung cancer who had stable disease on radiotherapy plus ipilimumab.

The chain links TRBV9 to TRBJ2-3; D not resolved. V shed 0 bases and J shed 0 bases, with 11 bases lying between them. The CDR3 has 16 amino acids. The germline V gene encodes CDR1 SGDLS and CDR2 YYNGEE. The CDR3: CASSVELGSSTDTQYF. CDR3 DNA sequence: TGTGCCAGCAGCGTAGAGTTAGGTAGCAGCACAGATACGCAGTATTTT.

CDR3 nucleotides: TGTGCCAGCAGTTTAAATCAGGGCTTTAATGAAAAACTGTTTTTT. It encodes CASSLNQGFNEKLFF. J is TRBJ1-4 and V is TRBV27; the D gene is possibly TRBD1 (5 bases). The CDR3 runs 15 residues. Between the trimmed V and J ends, which lost 2 bases and 4 bases, there was a span of 11 bases. Per germline, CDR1 MNHEY and CDR2 SMNVEV (reference sequence).

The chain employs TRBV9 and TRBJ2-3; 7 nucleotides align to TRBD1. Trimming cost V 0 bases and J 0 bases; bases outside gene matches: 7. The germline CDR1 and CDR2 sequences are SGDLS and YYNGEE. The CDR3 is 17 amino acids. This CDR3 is CASSVGLMGQSTDTQYF. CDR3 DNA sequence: TGTGCCAGCAGCGTAGGGCTCATGGGACAGAGCACAGATACGCAGTATTTT.

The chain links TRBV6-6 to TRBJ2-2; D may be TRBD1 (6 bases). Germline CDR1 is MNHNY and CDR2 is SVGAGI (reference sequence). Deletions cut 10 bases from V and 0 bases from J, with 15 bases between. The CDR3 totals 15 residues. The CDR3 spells CAKSRDTPNTGELFF. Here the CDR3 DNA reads TGTGCCAAAAGCCGGGACACTCCGAACACCGGGGAGCTGTTTTTT.

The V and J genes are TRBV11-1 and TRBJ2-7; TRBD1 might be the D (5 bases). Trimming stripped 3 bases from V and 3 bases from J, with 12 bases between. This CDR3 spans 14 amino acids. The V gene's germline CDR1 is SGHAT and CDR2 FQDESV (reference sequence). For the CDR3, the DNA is TGTGCCAGCAGCTTGGACATGACACTCTACGAGCAGTACTTC. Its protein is CASSLDMTLYEQYF.

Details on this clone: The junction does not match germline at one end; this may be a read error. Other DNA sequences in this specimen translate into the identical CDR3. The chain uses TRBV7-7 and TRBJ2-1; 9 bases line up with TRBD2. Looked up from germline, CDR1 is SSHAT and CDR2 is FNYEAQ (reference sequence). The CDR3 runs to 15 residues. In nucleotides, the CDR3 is TGTGCTAGCAGCTTAGCAAGTAGCGGGAGTAATGAGCAGTTCTTC. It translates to CASSLASSGSNEQFF.

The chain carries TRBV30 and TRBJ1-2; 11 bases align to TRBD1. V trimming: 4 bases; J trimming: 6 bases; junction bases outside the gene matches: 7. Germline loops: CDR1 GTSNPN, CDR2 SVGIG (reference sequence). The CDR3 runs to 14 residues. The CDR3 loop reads CAWTRDRGIDGYTF. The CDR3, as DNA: TGTGCCTGGACTCGGGACAGGGGGATTGATGGCTACACCTTC. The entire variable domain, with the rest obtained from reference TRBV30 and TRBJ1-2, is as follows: SQTIHQWPATLVQPVGSPLSLECTVEGTSNPNLYWYRQAAGRGLQLLFYSVGIGQISSEVPQNLSASRPQDRQFILSSKKLLLSDSGFYLCAWTRDRGIDGYTFGSGTRLTVV.

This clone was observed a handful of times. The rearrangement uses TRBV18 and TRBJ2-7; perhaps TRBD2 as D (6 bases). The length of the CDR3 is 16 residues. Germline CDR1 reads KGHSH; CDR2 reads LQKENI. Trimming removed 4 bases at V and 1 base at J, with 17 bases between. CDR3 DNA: TGTGCCAGCTCACAGATCCGGGAGAGACCTTCCTACGAGCAGTACTTC. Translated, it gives CASSQIRERPSYEQYF.

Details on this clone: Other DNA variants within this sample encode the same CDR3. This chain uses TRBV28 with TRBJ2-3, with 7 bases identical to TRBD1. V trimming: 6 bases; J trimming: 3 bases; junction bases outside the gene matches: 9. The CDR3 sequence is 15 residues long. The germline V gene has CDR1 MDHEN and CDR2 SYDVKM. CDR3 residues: CASSDRDSGTDTQYF. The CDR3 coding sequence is TGTGCCAGCAGCGACCGGGACAGCGGAACAGATACGCAGTATTTT. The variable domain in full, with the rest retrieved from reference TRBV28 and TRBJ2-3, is DVKVTQSSRYLVKRTGEKVFLECVQDMDHENMFWYRQDPGLGLRLIYFSYDVKMKEKGDIPEGYSVSREKKERFSLILESASTNQTSMYLCASSDRDSGTDTQYFGPGTRLTVL.

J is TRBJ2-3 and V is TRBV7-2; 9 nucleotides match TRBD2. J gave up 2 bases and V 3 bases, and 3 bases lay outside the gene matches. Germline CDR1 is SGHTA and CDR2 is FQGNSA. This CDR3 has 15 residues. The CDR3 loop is CASSLTSGYTDTQYF. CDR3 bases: TGTGCCAGCAGCTTGACTAGCGGATACACAGATACGCAGTATTTT.

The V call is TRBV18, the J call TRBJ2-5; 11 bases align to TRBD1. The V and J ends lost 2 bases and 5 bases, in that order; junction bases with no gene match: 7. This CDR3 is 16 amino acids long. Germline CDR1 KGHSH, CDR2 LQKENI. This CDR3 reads CASSPEPGQGDETQYF. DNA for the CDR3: TGTGCCAGCTCACCAGAACCGGGACAGGGGGACGAGACCCAGTACTTC.

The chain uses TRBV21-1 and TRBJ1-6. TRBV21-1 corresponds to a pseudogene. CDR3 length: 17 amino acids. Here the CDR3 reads CASPQKGGRPPPSPLHF. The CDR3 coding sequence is TGTGCCAGCCCTCAAAAGGGGGGGCGGCCACCCCCCTCACCCCTCCACTTT.